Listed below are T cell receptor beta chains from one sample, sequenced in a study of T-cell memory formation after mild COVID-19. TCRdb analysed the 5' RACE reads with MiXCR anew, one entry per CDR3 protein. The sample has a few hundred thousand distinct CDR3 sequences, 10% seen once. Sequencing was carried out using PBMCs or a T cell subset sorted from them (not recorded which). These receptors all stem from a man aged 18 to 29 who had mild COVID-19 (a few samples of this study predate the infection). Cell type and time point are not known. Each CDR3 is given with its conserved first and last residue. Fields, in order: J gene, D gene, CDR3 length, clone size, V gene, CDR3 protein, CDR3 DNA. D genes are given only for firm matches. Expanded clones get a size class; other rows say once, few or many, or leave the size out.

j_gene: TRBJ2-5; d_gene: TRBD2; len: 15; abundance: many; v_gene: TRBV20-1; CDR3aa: CSAREASGDQETQYF; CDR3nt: TGCAGTGCTAGAGAGGCTAGCGGGGACCAAGAGACCCAGTACTTC
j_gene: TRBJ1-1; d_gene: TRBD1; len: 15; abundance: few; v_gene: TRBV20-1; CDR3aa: CSAPRGGQGNTEAFF; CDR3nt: TGCAGTGCCCCAAGAGGGGGACAGGGGAACACTGAAGCTTTCTTT
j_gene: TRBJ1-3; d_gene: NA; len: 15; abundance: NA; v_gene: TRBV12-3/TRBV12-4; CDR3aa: CASRLRGTPGNTIYF; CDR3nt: TGTGCCAGCAGGCTCCGAGGGACACCCGGAAACACCATATATTTT
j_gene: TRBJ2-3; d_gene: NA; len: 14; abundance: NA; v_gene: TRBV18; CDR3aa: CASSPDRSSDTQYF; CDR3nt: TGTGCCAGCTCACCGGACCGGTCGTCAGATACGCAGTATTTT
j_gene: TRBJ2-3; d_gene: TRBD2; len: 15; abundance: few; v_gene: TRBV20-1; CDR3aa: CSAMGLAGGTDTQYF; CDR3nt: TGCAGTGCTATGGGACTAGCGGGGGGCACAGATACGCAGTATTTT
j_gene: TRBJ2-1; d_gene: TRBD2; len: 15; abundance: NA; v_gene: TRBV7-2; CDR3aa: CASSFTAGGPLKQFF; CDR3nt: TGTGCCAGCAGCTTCACAGCGGGGGGGCCTTTGAAGCAGTTCTTC
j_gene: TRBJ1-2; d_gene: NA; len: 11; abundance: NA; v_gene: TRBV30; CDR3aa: CAWSPGSGYTF; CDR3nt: TGTGCCTGGAGCCCAGGGAGCGGCTACACCTTC
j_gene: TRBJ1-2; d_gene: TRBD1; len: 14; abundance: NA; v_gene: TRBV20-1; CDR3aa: CSARERQGAYGYTF; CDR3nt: TGCAGTGCTAGAGAAAGACAGGGGGCCTATGGCTACACCTTC
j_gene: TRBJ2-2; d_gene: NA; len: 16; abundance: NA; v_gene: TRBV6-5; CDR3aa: CASSSPRRSNTGELFF; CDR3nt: TGTGCCAGCAGTTCCCCCAGGAGATCGAACACCGGGGAGCTGTTTTTT
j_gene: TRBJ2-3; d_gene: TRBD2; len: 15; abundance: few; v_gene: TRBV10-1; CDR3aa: CASSTSAGSTDTQYF; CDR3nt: TGCGCCAGCAGCACTAGCGCGGGGAGCACAGATACGCAGTATTTT
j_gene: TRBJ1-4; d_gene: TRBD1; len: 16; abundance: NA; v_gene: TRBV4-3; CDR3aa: CASSSRPKGAGEKLFF; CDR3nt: TGCGCCAGCAGCTCCCGGCCGAAGGGGGCCGGTGAAAAACTGTTTTTT
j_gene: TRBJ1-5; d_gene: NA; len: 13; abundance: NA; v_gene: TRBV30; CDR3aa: CACADSDNQPQHF; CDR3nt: TGTGCCTGCGCCGACAGCGACAATCAGCCCCAGCATTTT
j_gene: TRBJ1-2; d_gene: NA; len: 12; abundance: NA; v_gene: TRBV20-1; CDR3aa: CSARDPAVGYTF; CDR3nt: TGCAGTGCTAGAGATCCAGCGGTTGGCTACACCTTC
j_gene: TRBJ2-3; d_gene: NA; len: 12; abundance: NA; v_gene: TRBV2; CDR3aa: CASGTPQGTQYF; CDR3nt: TGTGCCAGCGGGACCCCTCAAGGTACGCAGTATTTT
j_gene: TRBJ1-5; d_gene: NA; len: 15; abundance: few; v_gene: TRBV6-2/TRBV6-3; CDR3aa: CASSYSSYSNQPQHF; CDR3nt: TGTGCCAGCAGTTATAGCTCTTATAGCAATCAGCCCCAGCATTTT
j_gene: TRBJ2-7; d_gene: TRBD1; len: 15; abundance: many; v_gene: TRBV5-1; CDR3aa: CASSLDRGGLGGQYF; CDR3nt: TGCGCCAGCAGCCTGGACAGGGGAGGCCTTGGGGGGCAGTACTTC
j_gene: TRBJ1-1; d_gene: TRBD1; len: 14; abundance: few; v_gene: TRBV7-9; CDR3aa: CASSVTGYGTEAFF; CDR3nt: TGTGCCAGCAGCGTGACAGGGTACGGCACTGAAGCTTTCTTT
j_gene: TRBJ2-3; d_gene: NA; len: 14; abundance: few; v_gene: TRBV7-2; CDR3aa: CASSLNSVRDTQYF; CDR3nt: TGTGCCAGCAGCTTAAATTCCGTACGGGATACGCAGTATTTT